Below are 17 T cell receptor beta chains sequenced from a single sample in a study of blood T cell repertoires in COVID-19. Profiled with immunoSEQ multiplex PCR; TCRdb holds only in-frame clones, not every one. The profile covers about 400,000 clones, with roughly nine tenths appearing a single time and just under 2% taken by the ten largest. The sample was PBMCs or T cells enriched from blood (not recorded which). All receptors come from a woman aged 18-29 years with acute COVID-19.

The CDR3 here is CASSLTGTGLISGNTIYF. The CDR3 region has the DNA TGTGCCAGCAGCTTAACCGGGACAGGGTTAATCTCTGGAAACACCATATATTTT. The V and J genes are TRBV7-8 and TRBJ1-3; 9 bases agree with TRBD1. After removal of 2 bases from V and 0 bases from J, the junction contained 8 bases not matched to a gene. The CDR3 spans 18 residues. Germline V CDR1 and CDR2: SGHVS, FQNEAQ.

The V and J genes are TRBV7-2 and TRBJ2-3; D unclear. V lost 5 bases and J lost 1, with 4 bases in between. Germline CDR1 SGHTA, CDR2 FQGNSA. This CDR3 contains 12 residues. The CDR3 here is CASSPGTDTQYF. In nucleotides, the CDR3 is TGTGCCAGCAGCCCTGGCACAGATACGCAGTATTTT.

The chain joins TRBV10-1 to TRBJ2-5; weak D call: TRBD1 (6 bases). Trimming removed 4 bases at V and 5 bases at J, with 20 bases between. The CDR3 consists of 16 residues. Germline loops: CDR1 WNHNN, CDR2 SYGVQD (reference sequence). CDR3 sequence (DNA): TGCGCCAGCAGTGCGGTAAGGGGGACCCAGGGGGAGACCCAGTACTTC. This sequence encodes CASSAVRGTQGETQYF.

In its sample, this clone was seen once. This rearrangement joins TRBV29-1 to TRBJ1-4; D perhaps matches TRBD1 (6 bases). V lost 7 bases, J lost 15 bases, and 18 bases lay in between. Germline values: CDR1 SQVTM, CDR2 ANQGSEA. CDR3 length: 11 residues. Here the CDR3 DNA reads TGCAGCGCCAGCCGCGGGGGCGAGGTGTTTTTT. Protein sequence: CSASRGGEVFF.

The chain recombines TRBV7-9 with TRBJ1-1; perhaps TRBD1 as D (6 bases). Germline CDR1 and CDR2: SEHNR and FQNEAQ (reference sequence). Trimming pared 4 bases from V and 8 bases from J, leaving 14 bases between. The CDR3 runs to 13 residues. Here the CDR3 DNA reads TGTGCCAGCAGCTCCCCAGGGGATTGGGAAGCTTTCTTT. As protein: CASSSPGDWEAFF.

This rearrangement joins TRBV7-6 to TRBJ1-6; 7 nucleotides match TRBD1. Germline V CDR1 and CDR2: SGHVS, FNYEAQ. The CDR3 loop spans 16 amino acids. Trimming took 5 bases from V and 6 from J; bases not matched to a gene: 10. The CDR3 nucleotides are TGTGCCAGCAGCCCCGGACAGGAACTATTTAATTCACCCCTCCACTTT. The encoded protein is CASSPGQELFNSPLHF.

A remark on this clone: The sample has other DNA sequences that encode this CDR3 too. CDR3 bases: TGTGCCTGGAGTGTAGGGCGGGACACTGAAGCTTTCTTT. It is translated as CAWSVGRDTEAFF. The chain joins TRBV30 to TRBJ1-1; D is unclear. The germline V and J ends were trimmed by 0 bases and 3 bases, with 8 bases remaining between them. This CDR3 has 13 amino acids. Germline-derived CDR1 and CDR2 are GTSNPN and SVGIG (reference sequence). Together with reference TRBV30 and TRBJ1-1, the CDR3 gives the full variable domain: SQTIHQWPATLVQPVGSPLSLECTVEGTSNPNLYWYRQAAGRGLQLLFYSVGIGQISSEVPQNLSASRPQDRQFILSSKKLLLSDSGFYLCAWSVGRDTEAFFGQGTRLTVV.

This rearrangement joins TRBV19 to TRBJ2-5, with TRBD2 identical over 9 bases. The CDR3 is made up of 14 amino acids. Trimming cost V 6 bases and J 2 bases; bases outside gene matches: 4. Germline values: CDR1 LNHDA, CDR2 SQIVND (reference sequence). CDR3 in DNA: TGTGCCAGTAGCGCGGGGGGGACACAAGAGACCCAGTACTTC. It encodes CASSAGGTQETQYF.

The chain uses TRBV15 and TRBJ1-4; maybe TRBD1 (5 bases). Germline-derived CDR1 and CDR2 are LNHNV and YYDKDF (reference sequence). The germline V and J ends were trimmed by 5 bases and 11 bases, with 12 bases remaining between them. CDR3 length: 12 amino acids. The CDR3: CATSGALGKLFF. The CDR3 DNA is TGTGCCACCAGCGGGGCCTTGGGGAAACTGTTTTTT.

This clone was detected only a few times. The CDR3 spells CASSLDSTHQPQHF. For the CDR3, the DNA is TGCGCCAGCAGCTTGGACAGTACTCATCAGCCCCAGCATTTT. V usage is TRBV5-1 and J usage is TRBJ1-5; D call uncertain. The V gene lost 0 bases and the J gene lost 5 bases, with 9 bases spanning the gap. The CDR3 extends over 14 amino acids. Germline V gene lookup returns CDR1 SGHRS and CDR2 YFSETQ. Using reference TRBV5-1 and TRBJ1-5 for the parts outside the CDR3, the full variable domain is KAGVTQTPRYLIKTRGQQVTLSCSPISGHRSVSWYQQTPGQGLQFLFEYFSETQRNKGNFPGRFSGRQFSNSRSEMNVSTLELGDSALYLCASSLDSTHQPQHFGDGTRLSIL.

V is TRBV9 and J is TRBJ2-3; 10 bases match TRBD2. CDR1 is SGDLS, CDR2 YYNGEE, per germline. The CDR3 is made up of 16 amino acids. The ends lost 1 base at V and 3 bases at J; junction bases unmatched: 5. CDR3 sequence: CASSVWSGGATDTQYF. As DNA, the CDR3 is TGTGCCAGCAGCGTATGGAGCGGGGGGGCAACAGATACGCAGTATTTT.

V gene TRBV25-1 combines with J gene TRBJ2-1, with 9 bases aligning to TRBD2. The junction had 3 bases not matched to a gene; V was cut back by 3 bases and J by 6 bases. Germline loops: CDR1 MGHDK, CDR2 SYGVNS. The length of the CDR3 is 14 residues. The CDR3 DNA follows: TGTGCCAGCAGTGATTTGCGGGAGGGCAATGAGCAGTTCTTC. Amino acids: CASSDLREGNEQFF.

The chain carries TRBV7-2 and TRBJ2-1; D gene unclear. V lost 2 bases, J lost 0 bases, and 8 bases lay in between. The length of the CDR3 is 15 residues. CDR1 is SGHTA and CDR2 is FQGNSA in the germline V gene. CDR3 nucleotides: TGTGCCAGCAGCTTAATCCCGGGCTCCTACAATGAGCAGTTCTTC. Translated: CASSLIPGSYNEQFF. Supplemented by reference TRBV7-2 and TRBJ2-1, the full variable domain reads GAGVSQSPSNKVTEKGKDVELRCDPISGHTALYWYRQSLGQGLEFLIYFQGNSAPDKSGLPSDRFSAERTGGSVSTLTIQRTQQEDSAVYLCASSLIPGSYNEQFFGPGTRLTVL.

The chain couples TRBV11-2 to TRBJ2-7; maybe TRBD2 (5 bases). The CDR3 totals 15 residues. V was trimmed by 1 base and J by 3 bases, leaving 13 bases between them. The germline V gene has CDR1 SGHAT and CDR2 FQNNGV. The CDR3 coding sequence is TGTGCCAGCAGCTTAGGACGGTATCGGGGCTACGAGCAGTACTTC. This sequence encodes CASSLGRYRGYEQYF.

The chain combines TRBV30 with TRBJ2-1, with D possibly being TRBD2 (5 bases). This CDR3 is built from 14 residues. Germline V gene data show CDR1 as GTSNPN and CDR2 as SVGIG (reference sequence). Trimming left V 2 bases short and J 9 bases short, with 17 bases between. In DNA, the CDR3 is TGTGCCTGGAGTCCCCGTTCGGGAAGGGTTGAGCAGTTCTTC. This sequence encodes CAWSPRSGRVEQFF.

The J gene is TRBJ1-2, the V gene TRBV1. TRBV1 is a recognized pseudogene. The length of the CDR3 is 17 residues. DNA of the CDR3: TGCACCAGCAGCCAAGGTCGGTCTCGGGGGGCTCACTATGGCTACACCTTC. It yields the protein CTSSQGRSRGAHYGYTF.

The DNA of the CDR3 is TGTGCCAGCAGTGAAGCTTGGGACAGGGGGCACGAGCAGTACTTC. Residues: CASSEAWDRGHEQYF. The chain joins TRBV2 to TRBJ2-7, with 12 nucleotides matching TRBD1. Trimming cost V 0 bases and J 5 bases; bases outside gene matches: 2. CDR1 is SNHLY and CDR2 is FYNNEI in the germline V gene. The CDR3 has 15 residues.